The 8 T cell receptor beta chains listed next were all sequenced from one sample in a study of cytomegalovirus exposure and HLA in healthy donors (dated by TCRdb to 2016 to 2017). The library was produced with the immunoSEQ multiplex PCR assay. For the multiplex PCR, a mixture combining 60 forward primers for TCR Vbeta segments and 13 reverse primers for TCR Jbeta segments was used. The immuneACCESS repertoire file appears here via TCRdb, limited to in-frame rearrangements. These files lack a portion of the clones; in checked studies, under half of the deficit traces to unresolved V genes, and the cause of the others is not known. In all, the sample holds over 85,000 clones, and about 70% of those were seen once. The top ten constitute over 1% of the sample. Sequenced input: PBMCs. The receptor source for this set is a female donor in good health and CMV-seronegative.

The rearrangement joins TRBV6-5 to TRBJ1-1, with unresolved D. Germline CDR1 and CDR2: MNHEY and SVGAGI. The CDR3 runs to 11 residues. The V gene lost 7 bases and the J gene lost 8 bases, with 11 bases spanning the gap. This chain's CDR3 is CASTNAGEAFF. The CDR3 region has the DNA TGTGCCAGCACCAACGCCGGGGAAGCTTTCTTT.

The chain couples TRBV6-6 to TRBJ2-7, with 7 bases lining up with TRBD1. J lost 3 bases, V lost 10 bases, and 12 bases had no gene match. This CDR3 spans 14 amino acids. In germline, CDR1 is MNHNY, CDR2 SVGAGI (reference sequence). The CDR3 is CATRDLTGSYEQYF. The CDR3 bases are TGTGCCACCAGGGACCTGACAGGGAGCTACGAGCAGTACTTC.

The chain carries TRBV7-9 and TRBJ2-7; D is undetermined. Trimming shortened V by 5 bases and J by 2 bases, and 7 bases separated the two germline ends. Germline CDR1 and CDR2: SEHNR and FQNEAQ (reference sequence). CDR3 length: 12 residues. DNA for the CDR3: TGTGCCAGCAGCCTCAGGACCTACGAGCAGTACTTC. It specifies CASSLRTYEQYF.

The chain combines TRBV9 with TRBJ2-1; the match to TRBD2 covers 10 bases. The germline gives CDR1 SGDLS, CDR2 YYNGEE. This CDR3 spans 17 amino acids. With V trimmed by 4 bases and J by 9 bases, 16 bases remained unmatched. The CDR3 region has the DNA TGTGCCAGCAGCCGAAGGGGGAGCGGGAGGGCCGCTGGTGAGCAGTTCTTC. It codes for CASSRRGSGRAAGEQFF.

The CDR3 DNA reads as TGCGCCAGCAGCCAAGAGGGTAGCGGGGGGGCCACAGATACGCAGTATTTT. The encoded protein is CASSQEGSGGATDTQYF. The chain links TRBV4-3 to TRBJ2-3; TRBD2 matches 11 bases. With 0 bases clipped from V and 2 bases from J, the junction kept 4 bases outside the gene matches. Germline V gives CDR1 LGHNA, CDR2 YSLEER. The CDR3 totals 17 residues.

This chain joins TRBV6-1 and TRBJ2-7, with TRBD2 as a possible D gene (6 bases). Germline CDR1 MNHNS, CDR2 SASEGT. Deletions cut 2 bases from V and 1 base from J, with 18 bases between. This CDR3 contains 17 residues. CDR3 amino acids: CASSETSYRGGSYEQYF. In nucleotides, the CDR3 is TGTGCCAGCAGTGAAACTAGTTACAGAGGAGGGTCCTACGAGCAGTACTTC.

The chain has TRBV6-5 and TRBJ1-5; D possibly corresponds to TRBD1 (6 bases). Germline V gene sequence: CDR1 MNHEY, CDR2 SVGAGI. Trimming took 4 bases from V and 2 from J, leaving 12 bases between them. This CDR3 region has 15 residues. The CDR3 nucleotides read TGTGCCAGCAGTTCTTTTGGGGGCCGCAATCAGCCCCAGCATTTT. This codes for CASSSFGGRNQPQHF.

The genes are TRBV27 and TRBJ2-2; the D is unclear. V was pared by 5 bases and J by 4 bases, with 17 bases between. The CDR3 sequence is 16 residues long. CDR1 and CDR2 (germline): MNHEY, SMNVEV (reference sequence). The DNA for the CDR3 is TGTGCCAGCAGTCCTCCCGACCGGGTGGGCACCGGGGAGCTGTTTTTT. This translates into CASSPPDRVGTGELFF.